The 29 T cell receptor beta chains below all came from one sample that was sequenced in a study of metastatic and nonmetastatic thyroid tumors. TCRdb re-called the PCR reads through MiXCR. The sample lists 70,000 or so clones, 12% to 15% occurring once. None of the patients had undergone any treatment ahead of thyroid surgery. The sequenced material came from blood. Receptors originate from a male donor with papillary thyroid cancer or a benign thyroid nodule (not recorded which). Some clones in this sample may be carry-over from other donors' samples.

Many counts were recorded for this clone. The genes are TRBV5-1 and TRBJ1-2; a possible D gene is TRBD1 (5 bases). Germline CDR1 SGHRS, CDR2 YFSETQ. Trimming stripped 2 bases from V and 6 bases from J, with 11 bases between. This CDR3 spans 13 amino acids. The CDR3 DNA follows: TGCGCCAGCAGCTTTTCAGGGAGGGATGGCTACACCTTC. Its protein is CASSFSGRDGYTF.

This clone occurred many times. This chain joins TRBV19 and TRBJ2-1; D uncertain. V shed 3 bases and J shed 2 bases, with 11 bases lying between them. The CDR3 is 15 residues long. Germline CDR1 is LNHDA and CDR2 is SQIVND (reference sequence). The CDR3 sequence: CASSIGVGTYNEQFF. As DNA, the CDR3 is TGTGCCAGTAGTATTGGAGTAGGGACCTACAATGAGCAGTTCTTC.

The chain links TRBV3-1 to TRBJ2-1; 7 bases fit TRBD2. This CDR3 comprises 14 residues. V was pared by 4 bases and J by 10 bases, with 10 bases of the junction left unmatched. Germline CDR1 and CDR2: LGHDT and YNNKEL (reference sequence). CDR3 nucleotide sequence: TGTGCCAGCAGCCTCGCCACGACTAGCAGGGAGCAGTTCTTC. Protein: CASSLATTSREQFF.

This clone appeared many times. The chain joins TRBV5-4 to TRBJ2-2; TRBD2 agrees at 9 bases. V lost 4 bases and J lost 4; bases outside the gene matches: 8. CDR3 length: 16 residues. Per germline, CDR1 SGHNT and CDR2 YYREEE (reference sequence). The CDR3 loop reads CASSPESAGGTGELFF. In nucleotides, the CDR3 is TGTGCCAGCAGCCCCGAATCAGCGGGAGGCACCGGGGAGCTGTTTTTT.

As for this clone: Germline is not matched at one junction end, which may reflect a read error. The chain is built from TRBV12-3 or TRBV12-4 and TRBJ2-2; D is perhaps TRBD2 (6 bases). This CDR3 comprises 15 residues. The CDR3 DNA reads as TGTGCCAGCAGTCCCACCCCGGGAGTGCCCGGTGAGCTGTTTTTT. It codes for CASSPTPGVPGELFF.

This clone was recorded at least ten times. The V and J genes are TRBV19 and TRBJ2-5; 15 bases fit TRBD2. Germline V gene lookup returns CDR1 LNHDA and CDR2 SQIVND (reference sequence). V dropped 7 bases and J dropped 4; count of bases not matched to a gene: 1. This CDR3 contains 14 residues. DNA for the CDR3: TGTGCCAGTACGGGACTAGCGGGAGGAGAGACCCAGTACTTC. Translation gives CASTGLAGGETQYF.

Many counts were recorded for this clone. The V and J genes are TRBV10-1 and TRBJ1-1; 8 positions match TRBD1. Germline-derived CDR1 and CDR2 are WNHNN and SYGVQD (reference sequence). Trimming took 8 bases from V and 4 from J; bases not matched to a gene: 6. The CDR3 length is 13 residues. DNA of the CDR3: TGCGCCAGCCCCAGGACAGGGACCACTGAAGCTTTCTTT. It specifies CASPRTGTTEAFF.

This clone was counted at least ten times. The chain uses TRBV7-3 and TRBJ2-2; tentative D call: TRBD1 (6 bases). The CDR3 is 14 residues long. Germline CDR1 reads SGHTA; CDR2 reads FQGTGA. V lost 1 base to trimming and J lost 9 bases, with 12 bases between them. CDR3 nucleotide sequence: TGTGCCAGCAGCTTAAATCATGGGACACGGGAGCTGTTTTTT. This translates into CASSLNHGTRELFF.

CDR3 DNA: TGTGCCAGCAGCCATAGGGAGCGGTCCTCCTACAATGAGCAGTTCTTC. It specifies CASSHRERSSYNEQFF. V usage is TRBV3-1 and J usage is TRBJ2-1; D may be TRBD2 (5 bases). CDR3 length equals 16 residues. Trimming took 3 bases from V and 0 from J, leaving 12 bases between them. Germline V CDR1 and CDR2: LGHDT, YNNKEL (reference sequence).

This clone appeared many times. The rearrangement joins TRBV7-9 to TRBJ2-1; TRBD2 aligns across 10 bases. Trimming cost V 6 bases and J 3 bases; bases outside gene matches: 5. CDR1 SEHNR and CDR2 FQNEAQ come from the germline V gene (reference sequence). The CDR3 has 15 residues. The CDR3 here is CASRPEREGYNEQFF. The CDR3 DNA sequence: TGTGCCAGCAGACCCGAGCGGGAGGGCTACAATGAGCAGTTCTTC.

Ten or more counts support this clone. The chain couples TRBV20-1 to TRBJ2-5; D may correspond to TRBD1 or TRBD2 (6 bases each). Trimming shortened V by 1 base and J by 5 bases, and 11 bases separated the two germline ends. Per germline, CDR1 DFQATT and CDR2 SNEGSKA (reference sequence). The CDR3 is 13 residues long. In DNA form, the CDR3 reads TGCAGTGCTAGAGGGGGGGCCGTGGAGACCCAGTACTTC. This sequence encodes CSARGGAVETQYF.

This clone was observed many times. This rearrangement joins TRBV6-5 to TRBJ1-4; weak D call: TRBD1 (5 bases). Germline loops: CDR1 MNHEY, CDR2 SVGAGI. This CDR3 contains 15 residues. The V gene lost 0 bases and the J gene lost 8 bases, with 13 bases spanning the gap. The CDR3 spells CASSYSGAQSEKLFF. In DNA, the CDR3 is TGTGCCAGCAGTTACTCAGGGGCGCAAAGCGAAAAACTGTTTTTT.

Turning to this clone: A read error may account for a junction end that differs from germline. V and J are TRBV19 and TRBJ1-2; 8 bases align to TRBD1. This CDR3 spans 15 amino acids. Germline V gene lookup returns CDR1 LNHDA and CDR2 SQIVND (reference sequence). Here the CDR3 reads CASSMEDRAPYVYTF. The CDR3, as DNA: TGTGCCAGTAGCATGGAGGACAGGGCGCCCTATGTCTACACCTTC.

At least ten counts were recorded for this clone. The chain links TRBV30 to TRBJ2-7; 10 bases fit TRBD2. The CDR3 totals 12 residues. V trimming: 7 bases; J trimming: 4 bases; junction bases outside the gene matches: 4. CDR1 and CDR2 (germline): GTSNPN, SVGIG (reference sequence). The CDR3 region has the DNA TGTGCCTCTCGGACTAGCGGATACGAGCAGTACTTC. Translating it yields CASRTSGYEQYF. The complete variable domain, with remaining parts taken from reference TRBV30 and TRBJ2-7, reads SQTIHQWPATLVQPVGSPLSLECTVEGTSNPNLYWYRQAAGRGLQLLFYSVGIGQISSEVPQNLSASRPQDRQFILSSKKLLLSDSGFYLCASRTSGYEQYFGPGTRLTVT.

This clone was counted many times. This sequence joins TRBV5-1 and TRBJ2-5; D not resolved. Trimming took 1 base from V and 2 from J, leaving 6 bases between them. The CDR3 length is 13 residues. Per the germline V gene, CDR1 is SGHRS and CDR2 is YFSETQ. The CDR3 sequence is CASSLQAQETQYF. DNA of the CDR3: TGCGCCAGCAGCTTGCAGGCACAAGAGACCCAGTACTTC.

This clone was counted ten times or more. This sequence joins TRBV28 and TRBJ1-6; TRBD1 aligns across 8 bases. Trimming at V came to 6 bases and at J to 6 bases, leaving 4 bases not matched to a gene. Germline CDR1 is MDHEN and CDR2 is SYDVKM. The CDR3 covers 14 residues. The CDR3 sequence: CASRTGASNSPLHF. In nucleotides, the CDR3 is TGTGCCAGCAGGACAGGGGCAAGTAATTCACCCCTCCACTTT. Combining the CDR3 with reference TRBV28 and TRBJ1-6 gives the whole variable domain DVKVTQSSRYLVKRTGEKVFLECVQDMDHENMFWYRQDPGLGLRLIYFSYDVKMKEKGDIPEGYSVSREKKERFSLILESASTNQTSMYLCASRTGASNSPLHFGNGTRLTVT.

This clone was counted ten times or more. This chain uses TRBV11-2 with TRBJ2-1; no definite D call. The V end was cut by 1 base, the J end by 0 bases, with 7 bases between. This CDR3 has 15 residues. The V gene's germline CDR1 is SGHAT and CDR2 FQNNGV. The CDR3 coding sequence is TGTGCCAGCAGCTTAGGACGAGGCTCCTACAATGAGCAGTTCTTC. Amino acids: CASSLGRGSYNEQFF.

J is TRBJ1-2 and V is TRBV4-3, with D unresolved. The CDR3 length is 14 residues. Germline values: CDR1 LGHNA, CDR2 YSLEER. Trimming took off 2 bases at V and 2 bases at J, with 9 bases between the two ends. CDR3 residues: CASSQYSANYGYTF. For the CDR3, the DNA is TGCGCCAGCAGCCAATACTCTGCGAACTATGGCTACACCTTC.

The sample holds a few counts of this clone. A read error may explain this, as a much larger clone is one base away. CDR3 in amino acids: CASSLGQFRETQYF. CDR3 DNA: TGTGCCAGCAGCTTGGGACAGTTCCGAGAGACCCAGTACTTC. This chain connects TRBV5-5 to TRBJ2-5; a possible D gene is TRBD1 (5 bases). Between the trimmed V and J ends, which lost 0 bases and 4 bases, there was a span of 10 bases. There are 14 residues in the CDR3. Germline V gives CDR1 SGHKS, CDR2 YYEKEE (reference sequence).

The sample holds many counts of this clone. This chain uses TRBV20-1 with TRBJ2-5; D may be TRBD2 (5 bases). There are 13 residues in the CDR3. With 5 bases removed from V and 5 bases from J, the gap between germline ends came to 15 bases. CDR1 is DFQATT, CDR2 SNEGSKA, per germline (reference sequence). The DNA of the CDR3 is TGCAGTGCTGGAGTTGAGGGCCGGGAGACCCAGTACTTC. It codes for CSAGVEGRETQYF.

The chain uses TRBV3-1 and TRBJ1-2, with TRBD1 matching over 8 bases. Germline-derived CDR1 and CDR2 are LGHDT and YNNKEL (reference sequence). The CDR3 has 14 residues. J gave up 4 bases and V 3 bases, and 4 bases lay outside the gene matches. The CDR3 region has the DNA TGTGCCAGCAGCCACAGGGGGCTAAGCTATGGCTACACCTTC. This encodes CASSHRGLSYGYTF.

This clone was seen ten or more times. The chain uses TRBV19 and TRBJ2-1; 7 bases match TRBD1. CDR1 LNHDA and CDR2 SQIVND come from the germline V gene (reference sequence). The length of the CDR3 is 14 residues. With V trimmed by 4 bases and J by 4 bases, 4 bases remained unmatched. This CDR3 is CASSTGGAYNEQFF. In DNA, the CDR3 is TGTGCCAGTAGTACAGGGGGTGCGTACAATGAGCAGTTCTTC.

The rearrangement links TRBV30 to TRBJ1-1; D is unclear. Germline-derived CDR1 and CDR2 are GTSNPN and SVGIG (reference sequence). There are 12 residues in the CDR3. V dropped 0 bases and J dropped 8 bases, with 10 bases sitting between them. This CDR3 is CAWSVEAREAFF. The CDR3 DNA is TGTGCCTGGAGTGTGGAGGCCAGGGAAGCTTTCTTT.

This clone was observed many times. This chain links TRBV20-1 with TRBJ2-1; 10 nucleotides match TRBD2. V lost 6 bases, J lost 1 base, and 15 bases stayed unmatched. Germline lookup yields CDR1 DFQATT and CDR2 SNEGSKA (reference sequence). The CDR3 is 18 amino acids. The chain's CDR3 is CSAKVEKLAGTSYNEQFF. The CDR3 region has the DNA TGCAGTGCCAAGGTCGAGAAACTAGCGGGAACTTCCTACAATGAGCAGTTCTTC.

This clone was counted at least ten times. The chain couples TRBV7-6 to TRBJ2-3; TRBD2 aligns across 9 bases. Germline V gene sequence: CDR1 SGHVS, CDR2 FNYEAQ. CDR3 size: 16 residues. V lost 5 bases and J lost 0; bases outside the gene matches: 6. In DNA, the CDR3 is TGTGCCAGCAGCCTTATAACTAGCGGGAGCACAGATACGCAGTATTTT. Encoded protein: CASSLITSGSTDTQYF.

A remark on this clone: Lacking the conserved final phenylalanine or tryptophan, this CDR3 likely reflects a read error. V and J are TRBV30 and TRBJ1-1, with 10 positions matching TRBD1. The CDR3 length is 13 residues. CDR1 and CDR2 (germline): GTSNPN, SVGIG (reference sequence). V shed 7 bases and J 8 bases; nucleotides not matched to a gene: 10. For the CDR3, the DNA is TGTGCCTCACCCCTGGGGGACAGGGGAGAAGCTTTCTCT. This gives the protein CASPLGDRGEAFS.

This clone is medium-sized in the sample. This rearrangement joins TRBV6-2 or TRBV6-3 to TRBJ1-6, with 7 bases that match TRBD1. Germline loops: CDR1 MNHEY, CDR2 SVGEGT. Trimming at V came to 2 bases and at J to 10 bases, leaving 8 bases not matched to a gene. This CDR3 contains 15 residues. This CDR3 reads CASSYRGQERSPLHF. The CDR3 nucleotides read TGTGCCAGCAGTTACAGGGGGCAGGAAAGATCACCCCTCCACTTT.

This clone was seen repeatedly, ten times or more. The chain has TRBV7-2 and TRBJ2-7, with 9 positions matching TRBD1. Germline assignment: CDR1 SGHTA and CDR2 FQGNSA. There are 14 residues in the CDR3. With 5 bases clipped from V and 2 bases from J, the junction kept 4 bases outside the gene matches. CDR3: CASSPGQGPYEQYF. The CDR3 DNA follows: TGTGCCAGCAGCCCCGGACAGGGGCCCTACGAGCAGTACTTC.

This clone came up many times. This chain links TRBV19 with TRBJ2-1; D is uncertain. The CDR3 totals 16 residues. CDR1 and CDR2 (germline): LNHDA, SQIVND (reference sequence). V lost 7 bases and J 8 bases, leaving 24 bases between the germline ends. CDR3 amino acids: CASKDPIKSSMDEQFF. The CDR3 nucleotides read TGTGCCAGTAAGGATCCTATTAAGTCTTCCATGGATGAGCAGTTCTTC.